The following is a T cell receptor beta chain sequence with its context. The data are from a study of cytomegalovirus exposure and HLA in healthy donors. Using immunoSEQ multiplex PCR, the repertoire was profiled, and TCRdb retains in-frame clones only, with some absent. The profile shows 60,000 to 80,000 clones, around 94% of them singletons. This CDR3 comprises 13 residues. Germline V gene data show CDR1 as SGDLS and CDR2 as YYNGEE. V was cut by 0 bases and J by 7 bases, with 11 bases left in between. The rearrangement uses TRBV9 and TRBJ2-7; D remains ambiguous. Material: PBMCs. This TCR came from a woman aged 18-29 years in good health and CMV-seropositive. The CDR3 reads CASSVGVEIEQYF. CDR3 nucleotide sequence: TGTGCCAGCAGCGTAGGGGTGGAGATTGAGCAGTACTTC.